One T cell receptor (beta chain) is described in this entry. Genomic DNA per cell subset filled all wells of several immunoSEQ plates. The protocol was immunoSEQ multiplex PCR, while the TCRdb copy is restricted to in-frame clones and leaves out a portion. This sample has roughly 600,000 clones, with 98% found just once. The CDR3 is 14 residues long. Trimming removed 4 bases at V and 4 bases at J, with 11 bases between. Germline V CDR1 and CDR2: MNHEY, SMNVEV (reference sequence). CD45RO-negative CD8 cells positively selected for CCR7 made up the naive population, which excluded terminally differentiated effector memory CD45RA+ cells. The source of the sample is a study of shared clonotypes between healthy human individuals.

The sequence was collected from a man aged 25 to 45 in good health. The rearrangement uses TRBV27 and TRBJ2-1; D is uncertain. Sequencing was done on a sample of naive CD8+ T cells sorted from blood. CDR3 sequence reads: CASSSLEIYNEQFF. CDR3 nucleotide sequence: TGTGCCAGCAGTTCCTTAGAGATATACAATGAGCAGTTCTTC.